The 3 T cell receptor beta chains below come from one sample, sequenced in a study of low-dose radiotherapy and immunotherapy resistance in tumors. Time point given: before trial treatment. Alpha- and beta-chain coverage of first-strand cDNA came from TRAV- and TRBV-specific primers. TCR amplification involved 20 PCR cycles with a constant-region primer and V-primer adapter. TCRdb ran MiXCR on the reads and lists one entry per CDR3 protein. The sample holds 85,000 to 95,000 distinct CDR3 sequences; roughly a tenth are singletons and the top ten take around 0.96%. The specimen was PBMCs, collected before treatment. The receptor source for this set is a male donor with prostate cancer.

Note on this clonotype: At one end, the junction sequence differs from germline, possibly due to a read error. The V and J genes are TRBV28 and TRBJ2-7; D possibly corresponds to TRBD1 (6 bases). This CDR3 is 15 amino acids long. The germline V gene encodes CDR1 MDHEN and CDR2 SYDVKM. CDR3 sequence (DNA): TGTGTCAGCAGTTTCCCAACAGGGAGCTCCTACGAGCAGTACTTC. Its protein product is CVSSFPTGSSYEQYF.

This clonotype was observed many times. The chain has TRBV5-1 and TRBJ2-3; D remains unclear. This CDR3 is 15 amino acids long. From germline, CDR1 is SGHRS and CDR2 YFSETQ. V was cut by 1 base and J by 0 bases, with 9 bases left in between. The CDR3 DNA sequence: TGCGCCAGCAGCTTGCGCGGAGCTAGCACAGATACGCAGTATTTT. Encoded protein: CASSLRGASTDTQYF.

This clonotype has ten or more counts. The chain couples TRBV18 to TRBJ1-5, with 12 bases aligning to TRBD1. The trim removed 4 bases at V and 5 bases at J, leaving 3 bases unmatched. Germline V gives CDR1 KGHSH, CDR2 LQKENI. The CDR3 contains 15 residues. Written as DNA, the CDR3 is TGTGCCAGCTCACTGGGACAGGGGGCGGATCAGCCCCAGCATTTT. This translates into CASSLGQGADQPQHF.